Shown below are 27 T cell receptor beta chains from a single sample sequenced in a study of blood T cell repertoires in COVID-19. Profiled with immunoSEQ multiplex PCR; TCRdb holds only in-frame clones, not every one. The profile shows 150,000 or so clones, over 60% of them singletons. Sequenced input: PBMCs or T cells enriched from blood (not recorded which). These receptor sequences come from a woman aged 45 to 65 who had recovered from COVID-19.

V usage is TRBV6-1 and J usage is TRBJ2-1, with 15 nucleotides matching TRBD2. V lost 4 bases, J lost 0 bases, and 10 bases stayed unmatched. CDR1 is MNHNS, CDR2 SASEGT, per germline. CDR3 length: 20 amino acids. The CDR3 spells CASSAGTSGRRGISYNEQFF. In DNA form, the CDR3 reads TGTGCCAGCAGTGCCGGGACTAGCGGGAGGAGGGGTATCTCCTACAATGAGCAGTTCTTC.

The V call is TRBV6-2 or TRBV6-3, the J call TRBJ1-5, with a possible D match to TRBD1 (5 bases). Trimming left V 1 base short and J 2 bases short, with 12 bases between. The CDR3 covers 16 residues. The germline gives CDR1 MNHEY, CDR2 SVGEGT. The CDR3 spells CASSYWGLGGNQPQHF. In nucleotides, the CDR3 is TGTGCCAGCAGTTACTGGGGCTTGGGTGGCAATCAGCCCCAGCATTTT.

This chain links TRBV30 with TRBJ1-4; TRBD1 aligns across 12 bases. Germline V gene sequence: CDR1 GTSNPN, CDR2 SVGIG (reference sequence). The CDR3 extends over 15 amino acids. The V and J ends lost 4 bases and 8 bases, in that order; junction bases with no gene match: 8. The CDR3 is CAWNPGGTGGEKLFF. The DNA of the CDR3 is TGTGCCTGGAATCCTGGTGGGACAGGGGGCGAAAAACTGTTTTTT.

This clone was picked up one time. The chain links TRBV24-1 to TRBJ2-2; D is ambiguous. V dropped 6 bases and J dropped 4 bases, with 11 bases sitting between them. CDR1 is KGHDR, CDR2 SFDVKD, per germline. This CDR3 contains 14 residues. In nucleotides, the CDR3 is TGTGCCACCAGTAACGACGCTAGCACCGGGGAGCTGTTTTTT. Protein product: CATSNDASTGELFF.

CDR3 DNA: TGTGCCAGCGGGGCGGGGGCTGGAGTTGCTGAAGCTTTCTTT. This translates into CASGAGAGVAEAFF. The chain joins TRBV2 to TRBJ1-1, with TRBD1 as a possible D gene (6 bases). Trimming pared 8 bases from V and 6 bases from J, leaving 19 bases between. The CDR3 runs to 14 residues. In germline, CDR1 is SNHLY, CDR2 FYNNEI.

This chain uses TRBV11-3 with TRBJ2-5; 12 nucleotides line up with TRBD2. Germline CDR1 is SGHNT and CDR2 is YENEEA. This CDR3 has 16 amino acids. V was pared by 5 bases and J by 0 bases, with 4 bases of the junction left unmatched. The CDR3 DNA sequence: TGTGCCAGCAGCCCAGGACTAGCGGGGTACCAAGAGACCCAGTACTTC. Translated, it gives CASSPGLAGYQETQYF. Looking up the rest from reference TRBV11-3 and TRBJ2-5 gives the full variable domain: EAGVVQSPRYKIIEKKQPVAFWCNPISGHNTLYWYLQNLGQGPELLIRYENEEAVDDSQLPKDRFSAERLKGVDSTLKIQPAELGDSAVYLCASSPGLAGYQETQYFGPGTRLLVL.

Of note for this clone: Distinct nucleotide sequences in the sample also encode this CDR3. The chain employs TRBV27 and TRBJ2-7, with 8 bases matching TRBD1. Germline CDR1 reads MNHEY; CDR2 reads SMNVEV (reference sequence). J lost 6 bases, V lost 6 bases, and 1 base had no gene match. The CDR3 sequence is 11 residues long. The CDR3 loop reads CASSTGGEQYF. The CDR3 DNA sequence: TGTGCCAGCAGCACAGGGGGCGAGCAGTACTTC.

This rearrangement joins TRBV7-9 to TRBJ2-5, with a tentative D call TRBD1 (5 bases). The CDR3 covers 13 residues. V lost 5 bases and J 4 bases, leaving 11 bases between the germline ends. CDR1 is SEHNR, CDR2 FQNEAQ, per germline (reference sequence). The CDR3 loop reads CASSHRQRETQYF. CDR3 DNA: TGTGCCAGCAGCCACCGACAGAGAGAGACCCAGTACTTC.

In nucleotides, the CDR3 is TGCGCCAGCAGTCAATTTACAGTGAACACTGAAGCTTTCTTT. The encoded protein is CASSQFTVNTEAFF. The chain recombines TRBV23-1 with TRBJ1-1; D remains ambiguous. TRBV23-1 is filed as an ORF, its function uncertain. Deletions cut 1 base from V and 0 bases from J, with 6 bases between. This CDR3 has 14 residues.

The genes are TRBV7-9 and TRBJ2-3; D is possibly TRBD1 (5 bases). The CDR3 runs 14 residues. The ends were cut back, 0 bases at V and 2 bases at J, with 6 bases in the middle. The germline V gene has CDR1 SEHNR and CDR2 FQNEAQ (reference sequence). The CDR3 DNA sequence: TGTGCCAGCAGCTTAGCAGGGGCCACAGATACGCAGTATTTT. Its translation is CASSLAGATDTQYF.

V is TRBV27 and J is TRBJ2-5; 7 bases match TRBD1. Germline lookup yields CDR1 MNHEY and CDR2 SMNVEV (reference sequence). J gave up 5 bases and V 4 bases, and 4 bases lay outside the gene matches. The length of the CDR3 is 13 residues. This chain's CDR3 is CASSSGGRETQYF. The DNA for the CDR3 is TGTGCCAGCAGTTCAGGGGGAAGGGAGACCCAGTACTTC.

The CDR3 loop is CASSQSRGGRSTGELFF. As DNA, the CDR3 is TGCGCCAGCAGTCAATCGCGGGGAGGCCGGTCCACCGGGGAGCTGTTTTTT. The chain has TRBV23-1 and TRBJ2-2; TRBD2 might be the D (6 bases). TRBV23-1 counts as an open reading frame of uncertain function. The germline V and J ends were trimmed by 0 bases and 4 bases, with 15 bases remaining between them. This CDR3 spans 17 amino acids.

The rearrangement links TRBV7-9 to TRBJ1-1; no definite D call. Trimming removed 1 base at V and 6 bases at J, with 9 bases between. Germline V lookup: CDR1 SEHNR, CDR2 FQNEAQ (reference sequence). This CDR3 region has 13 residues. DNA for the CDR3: TGTGCCAGCAGCTTAGAAGTCGGGGCTGAAGCTTTCTTT. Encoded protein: CASSLEVGAEAFF.

The CDR3 is CASSDSRQGREGYTF. The CDR3 DNA is TGTGCCAGCAGTGACTCGAGGCAGGGAAGAGAAGGCTACACCTTC. V gene TRBV6-4 combines with J gene TRBJ1-2; D might be TRBD1 (5 bases). CDR1 and CDR2 from the germline V gene are MRHNA and SNTAGT. The CDR3 runs 15 residues. V was cut by 0 bases and J by 8 bases, with 16 bases left in between.

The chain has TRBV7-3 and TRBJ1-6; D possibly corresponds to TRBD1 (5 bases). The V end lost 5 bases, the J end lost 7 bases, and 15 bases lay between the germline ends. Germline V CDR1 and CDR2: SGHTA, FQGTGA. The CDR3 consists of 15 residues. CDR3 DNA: TGTGCCAGCAGCCCTCGGGGGGAAAGAAATTCACCCCTCCACTTT. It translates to CASSPRGERNSPLHF.

The CDR3 is CASSQKTGGGGNQPQHF. The CDR3 DNA follows: TGTGCCAGCAGCCAGAAGACAGGGGGGGGTGGCAATCAGCCCCAGCATTTT. The V gene is TRBV3-1 (or the pseudogene TRBV3-2), the J gene TRBJ1-5; 9 positions match TRBD1. This CDR3 is built from 17 residues. The ends lost 3 bases at V and 2 bases at J; junction bases unmatched: 8. Germline V gives CDR1 LGHDT, CDR2 YNNKEL (reference sequence).

CDR3 sequence reads: CASSQVDRVGNTIYF. In nucleotides, the CDR3 is TGCGCCAGCAGCCAAGTAGACAGGGTTGGAAACACCATATATTTT. This chain links TRBV4-1 with TRBJ1-3, with 7 positions matching TRBD1. Germline CDR1 is MGHRA and CDR2 is YSYEKL. The CDR3 spans 15 residues. V trimming: 1 base; J trimming: 3 bases; junction bases outside the gene matches: 3.

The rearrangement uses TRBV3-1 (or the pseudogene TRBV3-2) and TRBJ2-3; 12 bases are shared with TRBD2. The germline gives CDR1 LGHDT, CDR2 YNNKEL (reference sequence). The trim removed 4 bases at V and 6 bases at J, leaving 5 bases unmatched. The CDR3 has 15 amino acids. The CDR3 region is CASSPLAGGTDTQYF. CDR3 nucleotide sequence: TGTGCCAGCAGCCCCCTAGCGGGGGGGACTGATACGCAGTATTTT.

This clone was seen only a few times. DNA for the CDR3: TGTGCCAGCAGCTTAGCTTCTCAAGGGGGCTATGGCTACACCTTC. Translation: CASSLASQGGYGYTF. V is TRBV7-2 and J is TRBJ1-2; D perhaps matches TRBD1 (6 bases). The V gene lost 0 bases and the J gene lost 4 bases, with 12 bases spanning the gap. CDR1 is SGHTA, CDR2 FQGNSA, per germline. The length of the CDR3 is 15 residues.

The CDR3 spells CASSLSGISPLHF. The CDR3 DNA is TGTGCCAGCAGCTTAAGCGGGATTTCACCCCTCCACTTT. The chain has TRBV11-3 and TRBJ1-6; D gene ambiguous. Germline V CDR1 and CDR2: SGHNT, YENEEA. V gave up 2 bases and J gave up 9 bases, with 8 bases separating them. The CDR3 sequence is 13 residues long.

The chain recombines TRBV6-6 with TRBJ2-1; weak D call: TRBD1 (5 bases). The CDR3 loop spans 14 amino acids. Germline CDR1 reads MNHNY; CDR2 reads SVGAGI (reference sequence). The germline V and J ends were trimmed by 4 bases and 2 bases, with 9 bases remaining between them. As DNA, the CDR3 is TGTGCCAGCAGTTCCCAGGGTGCCTACAATGAGCAGTTCTTC. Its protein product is CASSSQGAYNEQFF.

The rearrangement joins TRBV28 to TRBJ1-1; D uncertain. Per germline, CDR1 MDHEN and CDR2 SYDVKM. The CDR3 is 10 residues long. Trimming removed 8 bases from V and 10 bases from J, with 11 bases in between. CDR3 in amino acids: CASGAEGAFF. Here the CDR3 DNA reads TGTGCCAGCGGCGCGGAGGGAGCTTTCTTT.

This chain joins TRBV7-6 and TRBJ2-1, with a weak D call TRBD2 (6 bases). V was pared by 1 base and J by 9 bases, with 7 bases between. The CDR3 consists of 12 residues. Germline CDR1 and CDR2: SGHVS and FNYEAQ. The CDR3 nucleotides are TGTGCCAGCAGCTTAGGCGGGACTGAGCAGTTCTTC. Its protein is CASSLGGTEQFF.

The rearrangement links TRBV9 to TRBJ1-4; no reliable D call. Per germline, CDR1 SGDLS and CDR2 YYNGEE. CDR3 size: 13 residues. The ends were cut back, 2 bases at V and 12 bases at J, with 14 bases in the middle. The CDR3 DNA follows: TGTGCCAGCAGCGTCGAGGTCGAAAGTGAACTGTTTTTT. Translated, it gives CASSVEVESELFF.

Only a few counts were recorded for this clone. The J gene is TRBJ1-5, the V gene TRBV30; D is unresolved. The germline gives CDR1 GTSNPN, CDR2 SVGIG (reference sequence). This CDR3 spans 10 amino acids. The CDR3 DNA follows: TGTGCTAGGCGAGGGCAGCCCCAGCATTTT. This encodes CARRGQPQHF.

For the CDR3, the DNA is TGCGCCAGCAGTCCGACGGGACAGCCAATGAACACTGAAGCTTTCTTT. Its protein is CASSPTGQPMNTEAFF. The V and J genes are TRBV5-1 and TRBJ1-1; 7 bases fit TRBD1. Germline CDR1 reads SGHRS; CDR2 reads YFSETQ. There are 16 residues in the CDR3. V dropped 5 bases and J dropped 0; count of bases not matched to a gene: 10.

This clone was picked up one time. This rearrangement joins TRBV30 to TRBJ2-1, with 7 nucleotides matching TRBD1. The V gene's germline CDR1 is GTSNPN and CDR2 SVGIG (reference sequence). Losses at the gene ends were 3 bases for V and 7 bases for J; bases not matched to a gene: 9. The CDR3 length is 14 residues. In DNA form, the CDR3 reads TGTGCCTGGAGGCGGCAGGGGGTAGGGAATGAGCAGTTCTTC. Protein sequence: CAWRRQGVGNEQFF. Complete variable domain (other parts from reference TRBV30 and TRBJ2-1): SQTIHQWPATLVQPVGSPLSLECTVEGTSNPNLYWYRQAAGRGLQLLFYSVGIGQISSEVPQNLSASRPQDRQFILSSKKLLLSDSGFYLCAWRRQGVGNEQFFGPGTRLTVL.